These 6 T cell receptor beta chains came from one sample sequenced in a study of cytomegalovirus exposure and HLA in healthy donors. The PCR had 60 Vbeta and 13 Jbeta primers. The assay was immunoSEQ multiplex PCR, and TCRdb's table has in-frame clones only and misses some. This sample's clone table lists fewer than 250,000 clones. Specimen: PBMCs. These receptors all stem from a woman aged 25 to 45 in good health and CMV-seropositive.

The chain is built from TRBV19 and TRBJ1-1; TRBD1 agrees at 8 bases. The CDR3 has 15 amino acids. The V and J ends lost 0 bases and 6 bases, in that order; junction bases with no gene match: 6. Germline CDR1 and CDR2: LNHDA and SQIVND (reference sequence). The CDR3: CASSIESNRGAEAFF. The CDR3 DNA is TGTGCCAGTAGTATAGAAAGCAACAGGGGGGCTGAAGCTTTCTTT.

This chain joins TRBV4-3 and TRBJ1-2; 12 bases agree with TRBD1. The germline V gene has CDR1 LGHNA and CDR2 YSLEER. Unmatched junction bases numbered 7, after V lost 4 bases and J lost 4 bases. The CDR3 loop spans 16 amino acids. The CDR3 coding sequence is TGCGCCAGCAGCCTTACCGGGACAGGGGGCGGCTATGGCTACACCTTC. This encodes CASSLTGTGGGYGYTF.

The chain joins TRBV5-6 to TRBJ2-7; D is ambiguous. The CDR3 is 13 amino acids. V shed 1 base and J shed 4 bases, with 9 bases lying between them. Germline CDR1 is SGHDT and CDR2 is YYEEEE. The CDR3 DNA sequence: TGTGCCAGCAGCTTGTACCAGGATTACGAGCAGTACTTC. This translates into CASSLYQDYEQYF.

The chain joins TRBV18 to TRBJ2-3; 9 positions agree with TRBD1. The CDR3 is 11 amino acids. Germline CDR1 reads KGHSH; CDR2 reads LQKENI. The V and J ends lost 3 bases and 14 bases, in that order; junction bases with no gene match: 3. The CDR3 DNA follows: TGTGCCAGCTCACCCGGACAGGGGTGGTATTTT. Protein product: CASSPGQGWYF.

The CDR3 DNA reads TGCGCCAGCAGCTTATGGAGTCAAATAAGCACAGATACGCAGTATTTT. The encoded protein is CASSLWSQISTDTQYF. V and J are TRBV5-1 and TRBJ2-3; no definite D call. Germline assignment: CDR1 SGHRS and CDR2 YFSETQ. The CDR3 contains 16 residues. The germline V and J ends were trimmed by 2 bases and 0 bases, with 13 bases remaining between them.

This chain uses TRBV2 with TRBJ2-5; D ambiguous. The end of the DNA aligns better with TRBJ2-7, so the J call may be wrong. Germline V gives CDR1 SNHLY, CDR2 FYNNEI. CDR3 length: 15 amino acids. The CDR3 protein is CASSVQRTFSYEQYF. CDR3 in DNA: TGTGCCAGCAGTGTGCAGCGTACCTTCTCCTACGAGCAGTACTTC.